Presented here are 23 T cell receptor beta chains from one specimen sequenced in a study of cytomegalovirus exposure and HLA in healthy donors. Sequencing was performed with immunoSEQ multiplex PCR; in TCRdb, only in-frame clones are kept and a portion is missing. The profile shows about 110,000 clones, 90% to 97% of them singletons. The sample taken for sequencing was PBMCs. These receptors came from a woman aged 18-29 years in good health and CMV-seronegative.

The V gene is TRBV28, the J gene TRBJ1-6; 11 bases are shared with TRBD1. In germline, CDR1 is MDHEN, CDR2 SYDVKM. CDR3 length: 15 residues. J gave up 9 bases and V 8 bases, and 9 bases lay outside the gene matches. The CDR3 is CASANRGQGVSPLHF. The CDR3 DNA reads TGTGCCAGCGCAAACCGGGGACAGGGGGTTTCACCCCTCCACTTT.

The count of this clone is one. The chain combines TRBV2 with TRBJ2-1, with TRBD2 as a possible D gene (6 bases). V was trimmed by 4 bases and J by 8 bases, leaving 12 bases between them. From germline, CDR1 is SNHLY and CDR2 FYNNEI. The CDR3 runs to 13 residues. The CDR3 nucleotides read TGTGCCAGCAGTGTGGGGGACTGGGATGAGCAGTTCTTC. Amino acids: CASSVGDWDEQFF.

The chain joins TRBV4-3 to TRBJ1-4; 9 bases agree with TRBD1. Trimming at V came to 2 bases and at J to 4 bases, leaving 17 bases not matched to a gene. The germline V gene encodes CDR1 LGHNA and CDR2 YSLEER. This CDR3 contains 20 residues. The CDR3: CASSQSIAGTGFYGNEKLFF. As DNA, the CDR3 is TGCGCCAGCAGCCAATCGATCGCCGGGACAGGGTTTTATGGTAATGAAAAACTGTTTTTT.

The chain employs TRBV2 and TRBJ1-4; no reliable D call. V lost 1 base to trimming and J lost 9 bases, with 18 bases between them. The germline CDR1 and CDR2 sequences are SNHLY and FYNNEI. CDR3 length: 16 amino acids. CDR3: CASSEGVFFATKKLFF. In nucleotides, the CDR3 is TGTGCCAGCAGTGAAGGGGTCTTCTTCGCTACTAAAAAACTGTTTTTT.

The V and J genes are TRBV5-1 and TRBJ2-3; TRBD2 agrees at 12 bases. Germline loops: CDR1 SGHRS, CDR2 YFSETQ. The CDR3 spans 16 residues. Trimming at V came to 4 bases and at J to 0 bases, leaving 3 bases not matched to a gene. The CDR3: CASSPGLAGSTDTQYF. CDR3 sequence (DNA): TGCGCCAGCAGCCCGGGACTAGCGGGTAGCACAGATACGCAGTATTTT.

The chain uses TRBV19 and TRBJ1-3; possibly TRBD1 for D (5 bases). Between the trimmed V and J ends, which lost 9 bases and 0 bases, there was a span of 9 bases. The CDR3 runs 13 residues. Germline V gene data show CDR1 as LNHDA and CDR2 as SQIVND (reference sequence). The CDR3: CASRQHSGNTIYF. In DNA, the CDR3 is TGTGCCAGCAGACAGCACTCTGGAAACACCATATATTTT.

CDR3 residues: CASSLDTGAPNSPLHF. CDR3 sequence (DNA): TGTGCCAGCAGCTTAGATACAGGTGCCCCTAATTCACCCCTCCACTTT. The gene calls are TRBV7-8 and TRBJ1-6, with D possibly matching TRBD1 (5 bases). From germline, CDR1 is SGHVS and CDR2 FQNEAQ. The CDR3 covers 16 residues. Trimming took 1 base from V and 6 from J, leaving 13 bases between them.

The chain uses TRBV6-4 and TRBJ2-1, with 12 bases fitting TRBD1. Germline CDR1 and CDR2: MRHNA and SNTAGT. Trimming at V came to 0 bases and at J to 5 bases, leaving 2 bases not matched to a gene. This CDR3 contains 16 residues. The CDR3 DNA reads TGTGCCAGCAGTGACTCCGGGACAGGGGGCCACAATGAGCAGTTCTTC. This codes for CASSDSGTGGHNEQFF.

The gene calls are TRBV19 and TRBJ2-1; 7 bases are shared with TRBD1. V lost 3 bases, J lost 5 bases, and 1 base stayed unmatched. Germline V lookup: CDR1 LNHDA, CDR2 SQIVND (reference sequence). The CDR3 totals 13 residues. CDR3 region: CASSMTGNNEQFF. The DNA for the CDR3 is TGTGCCAGTAGTATGACAGGGAACAATGAGCAGTTCTTC.

The chain links TRBV5-1 to TRBJ2-2, with a weak D call TRBD2 (5 bases). Germline V gives CDR1 SGHRS, CDR2 YFSETQ. The V gene lost 5 bases and the J gene lost 6 bases, with 11 bases spanning the gap. CDR3 size: 13 residues. The CDR3 coding sequence is TGCGCCAGCAGTCCTGGCGGGCCCGGGGAGCTGTTTTTT. Translation: CASSPGGPGELFF.

This sequence joins TRBV2 and TRBJ1-4, with D possibly matching TRBD1 (6 bases). The V gene lost 7 bases and the J gene lost 0 bases, with 12 bases spanning the gap. CDR1 and CDR2 (germline): SNHLY, FYNNEI. The CDR3 is 15 residues long. The CDR3: CASKDTGTTNEKLFF. The CDR3, as DNA: TGTGCCAGCAAAGATACAGGGACAACTAATGAAAAACTGTTTTTT.

The genes are TRBV5-1 and TRBJ2-6; D not resolved. The CDR3 loop spans 16 amino acids. Germline V gene data show CDR1 as SGHRS and CDR2 as YFSETQ. Trimming removed 4 bases from V and 0 bases from J, with 11 bases in between. In DNA form, the CDR3 reads TGCGCCAGCAGCCAAATCCCCAACTCTGGGGCCAACGTCCTGACTTTC. It specifies CASSQIPNSGANVLTF.

This chain joins TRBV4-3 and TRBJ1-5, with no clear D. The CDR3 is 16 residues long. CDR1 is LGHNA and CDR2 is YSLEER in the germline V gene. V was pared by 0 bases and J by 0 bases, with 9 bases between. CDR3 DNA: TGCGCCAGCAGCCAAGAAGCAGGAAATAGCAATCAGCCCCAGCATTTT. Protein: CASSQEAGNSNQPQHF.

The V call is TRBV5-6, the J call TRBJ1-5; D gene unclear. The CDR3 runs 14 residues. Germline V gene lookup returns CDR1 SGHDT and CDR2 YYEEEE. Trimming took off 1 base at V and 1 base at J, with 6 bases between the two ends. The CDR3 protein is CASSLTESNQPQHF. The CDR3 bases are TGTGCCAGCAGCTTGACAGAGAGCAATCAGCCCCAGCATTTT.

The chain joins TRBV4-1 to TRBJ2-2, with 9 positions matching TRBD1. CDR1 and CDR2 (germline): MGHRA, YSYEKL. After removal of 5 bases from V and 0 bases from J, the junction contained 7 bases not matched to a gene. The CDR3 covers 17 residues. CDR3 sequence: CASSSDRGYSNTGELFF. CDR3 nucleotides: TGCGCCAGCAGCTCGGACAGGGGATACTCGAACACCGGGGAGCTGTTTTTT.

The chain combines TRBV7-2 with TRBJ2-1; 14 positions agree with TRBD2. This CDR3 comprises 18 residues. Germline-derived CDR1 and CDR2 are SGHTA and FQGNSA. Unmatched junction bases numbered 3, after V lost 2 bases and J lost 0 bases. CDR3 coding DNA: TGTGCCAGCAGCTTAAGGACTAGCGGGGGGTTCTCCTACAATGAGCAGTTCTTC. It yields the protein CASSLRTSGGFSYNEQFF. The whole variable domain, filled in from reference TRBV7-2 and TRBJ2-1, reads GAGVSQSPSNKVTEKGKDVELRCDPISGHTALYWYRQSLGQGLEFLIYFQGNSAPDKSGLPSDRFSAERTGGSVSTLTIQRTQQEDSAVYLCASSLRTSGGFSYNEQFFGPGTRLTVL.

The chain recombines TRBV9 with TRBJ1-5; possible D gene TRBD1, 6 bases. V was trimmed by 5 bases and J by 5 bases, leaving 20 bases between them. CDR1 SGDLS and CDR2 YYNGEE come from the germline V gene. The CDR3 is made up of 16 amino acids. CDR3 coding DNA: TGTGCCAGCAGTGCTGGTTCAGGGGTGCCTGATCAGCCCCAGCATTTT. It is translated as CASSAGSGVPDQPQHF.

The chain uses TRBV9 and TRBJ1-2; TRBD1 aligns across 7 bases. CDR3 length equals 13 residues. Trimming removed 4 bases from V and 4 bases from J; junction bases left unmatched: 4. Per the germline V gene, CDR1 is SGDLS and CDR2 is YYNGEE. DNA for the CDR3: TGTGCCAGCAGCCAGGGACAGTTCTATGGCTACACCTTC. Amino acid sequence: CASSQGQFYGYTF.

This chain links TRBV4-2 with TRBJ2-5, with D maybe TRBD1 (6 bases). V lost 4 bases and J 1 base, leaving 16 bases between the germline ends. The germline V gene has CDR1 LGHNA and CDR2 YNFKEQ. The CDR3 has 16 residues. In nucleotides, the CDR3 is TGTGCCAGCAGCCGACAGGTAATGGCACCCCAAGAGACCCAGTACTTC. Amino acid sequence: CASSRQVMAPQETQYF.

The V and J genes are TRBV12-5 and TRBJ2-1; 7 bases match TRBD2. CDR3 length: 16 amino acids. Trimming took 6 bases from V and 4 from J; bases not matched to a gene: 12. Germline-derived CDR1 and CDR2 are LGHNT and FRNRAP. CDR3 amino acids: CASGPAGRGSYNEQFF. The CDR3 bases are TGTGCTAGTGGCCCTGCTGGGCGGGGGAGTTACAATGAGCAGTTCTTC.

The chain has TRBV28 and TRBJ1-2; 8 bases are shared with TRBD1. This CDR3 has 16 amino acids. Looked up from germline, CDR1 is MDHEN and CDR2 is SYDVKM. The V segment lost 3 bases and the J segment 2 bases; nucleotides outside the gene matches: 8. CDR3 sequence (DNA): TGTGCCAGCAGTTTTCCCGATACAGGGGGGAACTATGGCTACACCTTC. Protein: CASSFPDTGGNYGYTF.

The genes are TRBV28 and TRBJ2-7; 8 bases fit TRBD2. CDR3 length: 15 residues. From germline, CDR1 is MDHEN and CDR2 SYDVKM. V dropped 3 bases and J dropped 6; count of bases not matched to a gene: 10. The CDR3 is CASSLGTRSLTEQYF. The CDR3 region has the DNA TGTGCCAGCAGTTTGGGGACTAGATCCCTCACCGAGCAGTACTTC.

This clone was detected once. The chain is built from TRBV19 and TRBJ1-1; D gene unclear. Trimming took 6 bases from V and 4 from J, leaving 21 bases between them. CDR1 and CDR2 (germline): LNHDA, SQIVND (reference sequence). The CDR3 sequence is 16 residues long. In DNA, the CDR3 is TGTGCCAGTAGCAAACTCCGGCCGGGTGGCCTCACTGAAGCTTTCTTT. Residues: CASSKLRPGGLTEAFF.